This T cell receptor (beta chain) was obtained from a study of monozygotic twins with inflammatory bowel disease. Whole-study findings and limits: Versus healthy twins, IBD patients showed fewer clonotypes shared with others, especially with disease activity.

Regarding this clonotype: What it recognizes is unknown.

This CDR3 is 15 amino acids long. In germline, CDR1 is SEHNR, CDR2 FQNEAQ (reference sequence). Making cDNA involved eight separate reactions per sample. TCRdb re-analyzed the 5' RACE reads; it lists each CDR3 protein once, without DNA. The repertoire shows hundreds of thousands of distinct CDR3 sequences; the top ten hold 2.4%. The source of this sequence is a human donor with ulcerative colitis or Crohn's disease, or a healthy co-twin of an affected twin (not recorded which). Sequenced: blood. V usage is TRBV7-9 and J usage is TRBJ2-7; TCRdb lists TRBD1, though no DNA is available to test this call. CDR3 sequence reads: CASSLEHNPVYEQYF.